These 11 T cell receptor beta chains came from one sample sequenced in a study of shared clonotypes between healthy human individuals. The naive CD8 subset, CD45RO-negative cells positively selected for CCR7, excluded terminally differentiated effector memory CD45RA+ cells. The assay was immunoSEQ multiplex PCR, and TCRdb's table has in-frame clones only and misses some. The sample lists roughly 2 million clones, over 85% occurring once. Sequenced sample: naive CD8+ T cells sorted from blood. All receptors derive from a man aged 18 to 35 in good health.

About this clone: The sample carries other DNA sequences with the same CDR3. V and J are TRBV9 and TRBJ2-7, with D maybe TRBD2 (6 bases). CDR3 length: 12 residues. Germline V gene sequence: CDR1 SGDLS, CDR2 YYNGEE. Trimming took off 3 bases at V and 5 bases at J, with 9 bases between the two ends. Written as DNA, the CDR3 is TGTGCCAGCAGCGCGGAGGGACACGAGCAGTACTTC. Translation: CASSAEGHEQYF.

The rearrangement links TRBV27 to TRBJ2-7; D call uncertain. CDR3 length: 10 residues. The germline V gene encodes CDR1 MNHEY and CDR2 SMNVEV (reference sequence). V lost 8 bases to trimming and J lost 6 bases, with 8 bases between them. CDR3 region: CASGLIEQYF. CDR3 in DNA: TGTGCCAGCGGCTTAATCGAGCAGTACTTC.

This chain connects TRBV7-9 to TRBJ2-3; tentative D call: TRBD1 (6 bases). Trimming pared 6 bases from V and 6 bases from J, leaving 13 bases between. Per germline, CDR1 SEHNR and CDR2 FQNEAQ (reference sequence). The CDR3 covers 13 residues. The CDR3 DNA reads as TGTGCCAGCAGACCGCCAGGGGACGATACGCAGTATTTT. Translation: CASRPPGDDTQYF.

The rearrangement joins TRBV5-6 to TRBJ2-7, with TRBD1 as a possible D gene (6 bases). The CDR3 has 16 residues. The V gene lost 0 bases and the J gene lost 2 bases, with 15 bases spanning the gap. Germline-derived CDR1 and CDR2 are SGHDT and YYEEEE. The CDR3 is CASSLDTGMSAYEQYF. The CDR3, as DNA: TGTGCCAGCAGCTTGGATACAGGGATGTCCGCCTACGAGCAGTACTTC.

This sequence joins TRBV7-2 and TRBJ2-1; 7 bases align to TRBD2. Trimming at V came to 0 bases and at J to 7 bases, leaving 9 bases not matched to a gene. Germline CDR1 SGHTA, CDR2 FQGNSA. The CDR3 length is 16 residues. The CDR3 region is CASSLAGGSPGNEQFF. Here the CDR3 DNA reads TGTGCCAGCAGCTTAGCTGGCGGGAGTCCTGGAAATGAGCAGTTCTTC.

The rearrangement joins TRBV10-3 to TRBJ2-1; perhaps D is TRBD1 or TRBD2 (5 bases each). Trimming removed 5 bases from V and 0 bases from J, with 20 bases in between. CDR1 is ENHRY, CDR2 SYGVKD, per germline. CDR3 length equals 18 residues. CDR3 sequence reads: CAISIIIPGPSSYNEQFF. The CDR3 nucleotides read TGTGCCATCAGTATCATAATACCGGGACCCAGCTCCTACAATGAGCAGTTCTTC.

The chain uses TRBV18 and TRBJ2-7; TRBD1 matches at 7 bases. CDR3 size: 15 residues. Germline values: CDR1 KGHSH, CDR2 LQKENI. The V and J ends lost 0 bases and 2 bases, in that order; junction bases with no gene match: 4. The DNA of the CDR3 is TGTGCCAGCTCACCACCGGGGACAGTAACCTACGAGCAGTACTTC. As protein: CASSPPGTVTYEQYF.

This chain links TRBV9 with TRBJ1-4, with 8 bases aligning to TRBD1. The CDR3 length is 15 residues. With 3 bases clipped from V and 6 bases from J, the junction kept 7 bases outside the gene matches. CDR1 is SGDLS, CDR2 YYNGEE, per germline. The chain's CDR3 is CASSAGGGQDEKLFF. CDR3 sequence (DNA): TGTGCCAGCAGCGCAGGGGGCGGACAGGATGAAAAACTGTTTTTT.

V and J are TRBV14 and TRBJ1-4; D call uncertain. Between the trimmed V and J ends, which lost 0 bases and 14 bases, there was a span of 10 bases. There are 12 residues in the CDR3. Germline CDR1 SGHDN, CDR2 FVKESK. The chain's CDR3 is CASSQDRNSLFF. Here the CDR3 DNA reads TGTGCCAGCAGCCAAGATAGGAATTCCCTGTTTTTT.

In regard to this clone: Other DNA sequences of this sample code for an identical CDR3. This chain joins TRBV10-2 and TRBJ2-7, with unresolved D. CDR3 length: 12 residues. V was shortened by 5 bases and J by 2 bases, with 7 bases between the two germline ends. Germline CDR1 and CDR2: WSHSY and SAAADI. The CDR3 nucleotides read TGCGCCAGCAGTACCGGACCCTACGAGCAGTACTTC. Amino acid sequence: CASSTGPYEQYF.

The genes are TRBV4-3 and TRBJ2-5; D remains unclear. The CDR3 runs 15 residues. Germline CDR1 LGHNA, CDR2 YSLEER. Trimming left V 0 bases short and J 4 bases short, with 12 bases between. CDR3 DNA sequence: TGCGCCAGCAGCCAAGATCTCTGGCAGGCAGAGACCCAGTACTTC. This encodes CASSQDLWQAETQYF.